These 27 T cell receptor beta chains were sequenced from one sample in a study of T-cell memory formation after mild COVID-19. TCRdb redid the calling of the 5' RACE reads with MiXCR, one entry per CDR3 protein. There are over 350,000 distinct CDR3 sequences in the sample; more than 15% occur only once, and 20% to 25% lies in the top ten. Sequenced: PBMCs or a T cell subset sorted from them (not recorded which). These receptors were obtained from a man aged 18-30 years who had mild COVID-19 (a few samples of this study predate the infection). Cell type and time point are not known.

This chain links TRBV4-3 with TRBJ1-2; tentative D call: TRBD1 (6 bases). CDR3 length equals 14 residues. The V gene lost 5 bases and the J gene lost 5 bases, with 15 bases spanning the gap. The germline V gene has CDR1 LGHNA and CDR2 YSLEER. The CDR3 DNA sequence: TGCGCCAGCAGCGACTTAGGACAGACTTATGGCTACACCTTC. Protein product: CASSDLGQTYGYTF.

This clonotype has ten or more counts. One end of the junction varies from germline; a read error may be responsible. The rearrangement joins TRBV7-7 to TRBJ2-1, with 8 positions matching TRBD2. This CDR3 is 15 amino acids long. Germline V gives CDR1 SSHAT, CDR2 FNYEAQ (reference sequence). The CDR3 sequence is CASSPFGGAPNEQFF. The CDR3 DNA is TGTGCTAGCAGCCCTTTCGGGGGGGCCCCCAATGAGCAGTTCTTC.

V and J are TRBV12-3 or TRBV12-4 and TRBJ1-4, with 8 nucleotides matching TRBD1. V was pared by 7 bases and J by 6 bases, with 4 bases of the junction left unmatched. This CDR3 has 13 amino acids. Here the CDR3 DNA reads TGTGCCAGCACCGCGGACAGGGATGAAAAACTGTTTTTT. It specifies CASTADRDEKLFF.

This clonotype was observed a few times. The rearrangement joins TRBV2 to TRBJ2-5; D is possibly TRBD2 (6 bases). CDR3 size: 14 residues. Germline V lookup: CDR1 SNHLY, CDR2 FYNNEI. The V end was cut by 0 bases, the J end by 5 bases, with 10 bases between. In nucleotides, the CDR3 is TGTGCCAGCAGTGAAGCGCTGCTAGCGGAGACCCAGTACTTC. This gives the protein CASSEALLAETQYF. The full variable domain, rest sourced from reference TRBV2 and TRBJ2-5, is EPEVTQTPSHQVTQMGQEVILRCVPISNHLYFYWYRQILGQKVEFLVSFYNNEISEKSEIFDDQFSVERPDGSNFTLKIRSTKLEDSAMYFCASSEALLAETQYFGPGTRLLVL.

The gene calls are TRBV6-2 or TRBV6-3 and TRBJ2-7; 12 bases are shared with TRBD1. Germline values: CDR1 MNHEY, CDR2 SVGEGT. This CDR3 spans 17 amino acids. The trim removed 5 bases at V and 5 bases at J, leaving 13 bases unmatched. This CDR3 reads CASSIRVGTGGADEQYV. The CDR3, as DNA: TGTGCCAGCAGTATCCGGGTGGGGACAGGGGGCGCGGACGAGCAGTACGTC.

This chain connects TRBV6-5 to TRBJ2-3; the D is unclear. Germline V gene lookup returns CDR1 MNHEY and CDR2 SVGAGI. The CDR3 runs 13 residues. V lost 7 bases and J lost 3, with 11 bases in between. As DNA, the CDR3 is TGTGCCAGCATCAGTGAGACGACAGATACGCAGTATTTT. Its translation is CASISETTDTQYF.

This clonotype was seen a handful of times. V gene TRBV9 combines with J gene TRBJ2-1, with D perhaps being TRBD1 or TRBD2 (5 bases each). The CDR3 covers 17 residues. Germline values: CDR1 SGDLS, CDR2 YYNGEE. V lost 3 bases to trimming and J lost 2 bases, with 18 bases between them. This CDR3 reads CASSALAGTETYNEQFF. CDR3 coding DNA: TGTGCCAGCAGCGCTTTGGCCGGGACGGAGACCTACAATGAGCAGTTCTTC.

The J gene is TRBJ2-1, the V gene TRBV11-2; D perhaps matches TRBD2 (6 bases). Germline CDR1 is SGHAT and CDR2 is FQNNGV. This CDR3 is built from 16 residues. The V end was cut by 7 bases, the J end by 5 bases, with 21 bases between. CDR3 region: CASMRRSSESNNEQFF. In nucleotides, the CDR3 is TGTGCCAGCATGAGGAGGTCTAGCGAATCCAACAATGAGCAGTTCTTC.

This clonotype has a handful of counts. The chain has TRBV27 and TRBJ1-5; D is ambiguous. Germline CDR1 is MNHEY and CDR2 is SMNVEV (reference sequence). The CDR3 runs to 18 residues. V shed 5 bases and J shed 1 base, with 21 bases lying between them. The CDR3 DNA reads TGTGCCAGCAGTCCGGACGAAACCCGGGCGCGGAGCAATCAGCCCCAGCATTTT. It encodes CASSPDETRARSNQPQHF.

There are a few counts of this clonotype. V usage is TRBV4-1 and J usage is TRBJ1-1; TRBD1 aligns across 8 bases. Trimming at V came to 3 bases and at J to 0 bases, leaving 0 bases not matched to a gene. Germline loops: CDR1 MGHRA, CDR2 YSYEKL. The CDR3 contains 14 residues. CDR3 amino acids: CASSQDRVNTEAFF. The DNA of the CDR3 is TGCGCCAGCAGCCAGGACAGGGTGAACACTGAAGCTTTCTTT.

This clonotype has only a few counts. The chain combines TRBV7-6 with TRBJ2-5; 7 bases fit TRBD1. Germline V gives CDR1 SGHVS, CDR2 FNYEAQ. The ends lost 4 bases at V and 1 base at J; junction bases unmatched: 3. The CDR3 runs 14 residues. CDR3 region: CASSYTGVQETQYF. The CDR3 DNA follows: TGTGCCAGCAGCTACACAGGGGTCCAAGAGACCCAGTACTTC. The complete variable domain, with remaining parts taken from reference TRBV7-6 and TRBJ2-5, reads GAGVSQSPRYKVTKRGQDVALRCDPISGHVSLYWYRQALGQGPEFLTYFNYEAQQDKSGLPNDRFSAERPEGSISTLTIQRTEQRDSAMYRCASSYTGVQETQYFGPGTRLLVL.

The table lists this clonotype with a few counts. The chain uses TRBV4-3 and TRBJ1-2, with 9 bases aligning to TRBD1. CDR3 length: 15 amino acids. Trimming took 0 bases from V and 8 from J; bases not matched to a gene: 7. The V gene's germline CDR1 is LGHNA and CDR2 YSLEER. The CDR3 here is CASSQDRGTGRGYTF. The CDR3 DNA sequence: TGCGCCAGCAGCCAAGATCGGGGGACAGGGAGGGGCTACACCTTC.

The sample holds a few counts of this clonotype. CDR3 protein: CASRLQGAGNTIYF. CDR3 coding DNA: TGTGCCAGCAGGTTACAGGGGGCTGGAAACACCATATATTTT. The rearrangement uses TRBV7-9 and TRBJ1-3, with TRBD1 matching 8 bases. The V gene end was trimmed by 6 bases and the J gene end by 2 bases; junction bases not matched to a gene: 3. The germline V gene has CDR1 SEHNR and CDR2 FQNEAQ (reference sequence). The CDR3 extends over 14 amino acids.

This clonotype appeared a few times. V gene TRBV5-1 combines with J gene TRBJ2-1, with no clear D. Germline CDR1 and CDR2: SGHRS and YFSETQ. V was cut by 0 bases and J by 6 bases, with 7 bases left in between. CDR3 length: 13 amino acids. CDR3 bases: TGCGCCAGCAGCTTGGGCGTACCCAATGAGCAGTTCTTC. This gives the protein CASSLGVPNEQFF.

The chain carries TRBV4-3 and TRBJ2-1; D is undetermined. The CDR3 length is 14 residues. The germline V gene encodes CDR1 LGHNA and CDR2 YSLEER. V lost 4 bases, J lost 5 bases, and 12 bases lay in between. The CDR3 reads CASSLRVLNNEQFF. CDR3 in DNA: TGCGCCAGCAGCCTAAGGGTCCTTAACAATGAGCAGTTCTTC.

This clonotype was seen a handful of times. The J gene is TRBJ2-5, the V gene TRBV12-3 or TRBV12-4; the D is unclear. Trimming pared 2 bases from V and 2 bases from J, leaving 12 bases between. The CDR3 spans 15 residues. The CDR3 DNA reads TGTGCCAGCAGTTTAAAATACCCGTCTCAAGAGACCCAGTACTTC. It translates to CASSLKYPSQETQYF.

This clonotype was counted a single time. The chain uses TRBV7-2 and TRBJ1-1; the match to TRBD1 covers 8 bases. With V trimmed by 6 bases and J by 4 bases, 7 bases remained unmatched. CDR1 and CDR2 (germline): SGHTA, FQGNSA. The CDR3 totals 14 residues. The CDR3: CASRAQGAGTEAFF. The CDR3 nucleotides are TGTGCCAGCAGAGCGCAGGGGGCGGGCACTGAAGCTTTCTTT.

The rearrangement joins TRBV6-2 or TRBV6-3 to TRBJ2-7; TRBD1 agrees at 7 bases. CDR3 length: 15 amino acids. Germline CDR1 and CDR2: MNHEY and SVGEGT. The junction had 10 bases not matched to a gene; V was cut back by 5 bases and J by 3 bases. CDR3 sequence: CASSTQPTGFYEQYV. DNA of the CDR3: TGTGCCAGCAGTACCCAACCGACAGGGTTCTACGAGCAGTACGTC.

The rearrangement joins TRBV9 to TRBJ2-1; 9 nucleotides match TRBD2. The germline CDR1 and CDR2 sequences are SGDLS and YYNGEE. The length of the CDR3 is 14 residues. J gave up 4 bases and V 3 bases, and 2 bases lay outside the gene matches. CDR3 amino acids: CASSGAGGYNEQFF. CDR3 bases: TGTGCCAGCAGCGGAGCGGGGGGATACAATGAGCAGTTCTTC.

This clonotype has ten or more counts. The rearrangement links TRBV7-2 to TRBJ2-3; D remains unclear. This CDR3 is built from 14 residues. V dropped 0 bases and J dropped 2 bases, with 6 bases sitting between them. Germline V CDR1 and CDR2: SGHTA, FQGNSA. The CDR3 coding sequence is TGTGCCAGCAGCTTAGCCGGTCCCACAGATACGCAGTATTTT. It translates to CASSLAGPTDTQYF.

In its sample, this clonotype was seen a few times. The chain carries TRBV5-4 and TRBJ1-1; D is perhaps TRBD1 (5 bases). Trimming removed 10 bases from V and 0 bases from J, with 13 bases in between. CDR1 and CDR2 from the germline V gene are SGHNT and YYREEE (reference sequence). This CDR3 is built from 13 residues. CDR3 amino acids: CAGGHRMNTEAFF. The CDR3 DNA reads TGTGCCGGTGGACACCGCATGAACACTGAAGCTTTCTTT.

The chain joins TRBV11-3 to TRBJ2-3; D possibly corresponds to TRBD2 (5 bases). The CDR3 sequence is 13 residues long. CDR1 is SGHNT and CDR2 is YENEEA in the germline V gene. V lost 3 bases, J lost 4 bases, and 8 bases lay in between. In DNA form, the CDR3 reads TGTGCCAGCAGCTTTAGGCGGGCAGATACGCAGTATTTT. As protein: CASSFRRADTQYF.

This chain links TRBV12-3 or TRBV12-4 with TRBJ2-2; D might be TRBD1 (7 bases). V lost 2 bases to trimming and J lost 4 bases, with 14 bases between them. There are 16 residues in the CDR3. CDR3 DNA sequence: TGTGCCAGCAGTTTATCAGGGGGGCTGCGCACCGGGGAGCTGTTTTTT. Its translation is CASSLSGGLRTGELFF.

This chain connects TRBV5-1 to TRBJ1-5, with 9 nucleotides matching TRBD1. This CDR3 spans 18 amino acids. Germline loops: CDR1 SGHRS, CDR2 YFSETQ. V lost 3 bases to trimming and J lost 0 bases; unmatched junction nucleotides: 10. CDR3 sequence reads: CASSSQMDRGHSNQPQHF. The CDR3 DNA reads TGCGCCAGCAGCTCGCAGATGGACAGGGGACATAGCAATCAGCCCCAGCATTTT.

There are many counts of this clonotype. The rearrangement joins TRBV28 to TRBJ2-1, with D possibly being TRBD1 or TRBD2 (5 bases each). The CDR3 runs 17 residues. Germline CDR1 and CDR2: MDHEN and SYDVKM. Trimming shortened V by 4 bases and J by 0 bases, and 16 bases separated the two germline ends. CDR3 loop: CASSSSGTRRSYNEQFF. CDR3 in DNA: TGTGCCAGCAGTTCCTCCGGGACCAGGCGCTCCTACAATGAGCAGTTCTTC.

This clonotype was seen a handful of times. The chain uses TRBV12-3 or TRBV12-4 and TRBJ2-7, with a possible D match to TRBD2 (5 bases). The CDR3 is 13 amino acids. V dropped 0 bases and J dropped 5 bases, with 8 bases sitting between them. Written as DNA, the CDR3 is TGTGCCAGCAGTTTAGCGCGGCGGGACGAGCAGTACTTC. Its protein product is CASSLARRDEQYF.

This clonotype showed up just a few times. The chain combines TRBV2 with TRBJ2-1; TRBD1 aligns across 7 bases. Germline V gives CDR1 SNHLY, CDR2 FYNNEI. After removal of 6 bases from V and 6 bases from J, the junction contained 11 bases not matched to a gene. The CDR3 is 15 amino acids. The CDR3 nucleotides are TGTGCCAGCAGGTTTCAGGGGGTAATAGGCAATGAGCAGTTCTTC. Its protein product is CASRFQGVIGNEQFF.